Here is one T cell receptor beta chain with its context. Time point reported: cycle 4 day 1 (C4D1), after more than five weeks of nivolumab. Each and every patient relapsed after autologous stem cell transplantation, and patients got differing brentuximab vedotin exposure. Sequencing used immunoSEQ multiplex PCR; TCRdb keeps in-frame clones, though not all of them. Among 16,000 or so clones listed, 83% were seen once. Germline V CDR1 and CDR2: SGHRS, YFSETQ. This CDR3 has 18 amino acids. The V end was cut by 1 base, the J end by 4 bases, with 21 bases between. These data are taken from a study of PD-1 blockade in classical Hodgkin lymphoma. Across the whole study: Every 2 weeks, patients got 3 mg/kg intravenous nivolumab.

Source: peripheral blood mononuclear cells (PBMCs), taken before the fourth cycle of nivolumab. V is TRBV5-1 and J is TRBJ2-4; a possible D gene is TRBD2 (5 bases). This TCR came from a human donor with classical Hodgkin lymphoma. This chain's CDR3 is CASSLRGPRDYSKNIQYF. The CDR3 bases are TGCGCCAGCAGCTTGCGTGGACCTCGCGACTATTCGAAAAACATTCAGTACTTC.